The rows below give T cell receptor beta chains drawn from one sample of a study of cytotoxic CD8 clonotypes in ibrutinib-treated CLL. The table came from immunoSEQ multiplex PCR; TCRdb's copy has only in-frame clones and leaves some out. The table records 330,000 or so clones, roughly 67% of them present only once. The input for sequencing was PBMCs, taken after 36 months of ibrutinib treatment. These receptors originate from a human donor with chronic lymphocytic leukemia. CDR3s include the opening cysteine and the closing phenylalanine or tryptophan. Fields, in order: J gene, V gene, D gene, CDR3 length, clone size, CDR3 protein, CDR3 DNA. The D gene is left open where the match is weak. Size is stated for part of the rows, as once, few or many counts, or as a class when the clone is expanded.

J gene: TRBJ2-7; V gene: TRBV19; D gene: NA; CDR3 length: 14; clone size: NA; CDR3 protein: CASNVGRGAYEQYF; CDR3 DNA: TGTGCCAGTAACGTCGGCAGAGGAGCCTACGAGCAGTACTTC
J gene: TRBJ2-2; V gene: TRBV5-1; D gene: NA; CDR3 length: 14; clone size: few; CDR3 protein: CASTIEGFTGELFF; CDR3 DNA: TGCGCCAGCACCATTGAGGGTTTTACCGGGGAGCTGTTTTTT
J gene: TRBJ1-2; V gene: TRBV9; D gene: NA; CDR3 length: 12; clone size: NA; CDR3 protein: CASSPPRSDYTF; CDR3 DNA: TGTGCCAGCAGCCCACCGCGGAGTGACTACACCTTC
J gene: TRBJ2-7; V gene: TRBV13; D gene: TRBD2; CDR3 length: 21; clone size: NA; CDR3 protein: CASSSQVKIPTTGGPLYEQYF; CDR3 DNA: TGTGCCAGCAGCTCACAAGTAAAGATTCCCACTACGGGAGGCCCTCTTTACGAGCAGTACTTC
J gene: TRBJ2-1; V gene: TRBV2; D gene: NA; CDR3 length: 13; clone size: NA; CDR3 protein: CASTGRSYNEQFF; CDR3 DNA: TGTGCCAGCACAGGGAGATCCTACAATGAGCAGTTCTTC
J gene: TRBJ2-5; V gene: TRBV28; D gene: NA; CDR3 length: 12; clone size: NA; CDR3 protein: CASMGRSETQYF; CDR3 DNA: TGTGCCTCAATGGGCCGATCTGAGACCCAGTACTTC
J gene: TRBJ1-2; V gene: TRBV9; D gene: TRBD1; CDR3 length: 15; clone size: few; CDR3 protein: CASSASDRGRYGYTF; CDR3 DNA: TGTGCCAGCAGCGCTAGTGACAGGGGACGCTATGGCTACACCTTC
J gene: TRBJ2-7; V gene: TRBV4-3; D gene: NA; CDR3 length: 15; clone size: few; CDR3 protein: CASSQEIATGYEQYF; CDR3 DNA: TGCGCCAGCAGCCAAGAGATAGCAACAGGGTACGAGCAGTACTTC
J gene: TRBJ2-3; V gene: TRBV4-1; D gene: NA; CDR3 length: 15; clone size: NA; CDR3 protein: CASSHSRIETDTQYF; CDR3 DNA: TGCGCCAGCAGCCATTCCCGGATCGAGACAGATACGCAGTATTTT
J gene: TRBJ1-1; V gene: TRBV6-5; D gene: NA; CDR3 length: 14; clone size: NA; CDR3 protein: CASSYVGPNTEAFF; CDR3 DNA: TGTGCCAGCAGTTATGTAGGTCCGAACACTGAAGCTTTCTTT
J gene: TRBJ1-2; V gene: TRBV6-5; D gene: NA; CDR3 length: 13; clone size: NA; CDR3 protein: CASRDPGDYGYTF; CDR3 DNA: TGTGCCAGCAGGGATCCGGGGGACTATGGCTACACCTTC
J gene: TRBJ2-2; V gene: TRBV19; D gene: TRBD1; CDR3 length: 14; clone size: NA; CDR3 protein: CASTDRENTGELFF; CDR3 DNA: TGTGCCAGTACCGACAGGGAGAACACCGGGGAGCTGTTTTTT
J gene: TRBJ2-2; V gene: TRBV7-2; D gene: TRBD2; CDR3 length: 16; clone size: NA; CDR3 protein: CASIPPGGAYTGELFF; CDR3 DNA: TGTGCCAGCATCCCTCCGGGGGGGGCATACACCGGGGAGCTGTTTTTT
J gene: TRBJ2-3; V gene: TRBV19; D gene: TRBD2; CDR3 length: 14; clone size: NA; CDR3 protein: CASSSRGGEDTQYF; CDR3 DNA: TGTGCCAGTAGTAGCCGCGGGGGGGAGGATACGCAGTATTTT
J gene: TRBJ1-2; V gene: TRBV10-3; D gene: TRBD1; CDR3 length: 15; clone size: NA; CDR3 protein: CAISESGQGANGYTF; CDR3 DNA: TGTGCCATCAGTGAGTCTGGGCAGGGGGCGAATGGCTACACCTTC
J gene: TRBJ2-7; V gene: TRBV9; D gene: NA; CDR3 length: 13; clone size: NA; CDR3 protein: CASSVGGSYEQYF; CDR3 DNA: TGTGCCAGCAGCGTAGGCGGATCCTACGAGCAGTACTTC
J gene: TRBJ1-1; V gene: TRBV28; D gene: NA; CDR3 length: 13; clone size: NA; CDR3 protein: CASSLEFYTEAFF; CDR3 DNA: TGTGCCAGCAGTTTAGAGTTTTACACTGAAGCTTTCTTT
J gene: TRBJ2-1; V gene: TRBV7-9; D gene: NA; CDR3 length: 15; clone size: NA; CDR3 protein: CASSLPRRGSNEQFF; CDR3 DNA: TGTGCCAGCAGCTTGCCGCGGAGGGGTAGCAATGAGCAGTTCTTC
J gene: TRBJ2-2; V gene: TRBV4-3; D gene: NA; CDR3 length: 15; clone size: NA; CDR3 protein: CASSRLGGNTGELFF; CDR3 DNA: TGCGCCAGCAGCCGCCTGGGAGGGAACACCGGGGAGCTGTTTTTT
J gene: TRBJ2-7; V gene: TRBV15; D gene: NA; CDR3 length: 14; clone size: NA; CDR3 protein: CATSRDRAQYEQYF; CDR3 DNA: TGTGCCACCAGCAGAGACAGGGCTCAATACGAGCAGTACTTC
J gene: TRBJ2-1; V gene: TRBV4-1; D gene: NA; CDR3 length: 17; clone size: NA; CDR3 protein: CASSRTLSGSSYNEQFF; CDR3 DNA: TGCGCCAGCAGCCGAACCCTCTCCGGGAGCTCCTACAATGAGCAGTTCTTC
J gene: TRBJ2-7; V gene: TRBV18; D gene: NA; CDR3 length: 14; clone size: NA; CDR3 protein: CASSPGLGTYEQYF; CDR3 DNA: TGTGCCAGCTCTCCGGGTTTAGGGACCTACGAGCAGTACTTC
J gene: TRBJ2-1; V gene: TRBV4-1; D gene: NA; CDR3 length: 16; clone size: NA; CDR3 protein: CASSLGRPSSYNEQFF; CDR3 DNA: TGCGCCAGCAGCCTCGGCCGGCCTAGTTCCTACAATGAGCAGTTCTTC
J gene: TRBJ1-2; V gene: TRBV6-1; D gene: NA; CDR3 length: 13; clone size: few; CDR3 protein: CASRGTVGYGYTF; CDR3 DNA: TGTGCCAGCAGGGGGACGGTCGGCTATGGCTACACCTTC
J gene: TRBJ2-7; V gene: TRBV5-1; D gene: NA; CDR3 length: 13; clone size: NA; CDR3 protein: CASSQGRSYEQYF; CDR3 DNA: TGCGCCAGCAGCCAGGGACGGAGCTACGAGCAGTACTTC
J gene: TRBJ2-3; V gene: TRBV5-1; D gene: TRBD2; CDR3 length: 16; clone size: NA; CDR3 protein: CASSLVPAGATDTQYF; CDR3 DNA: TGCGCCAGCAGCTTGGTACCAGCGGGAGCCACAGATACGCAGTATTTT
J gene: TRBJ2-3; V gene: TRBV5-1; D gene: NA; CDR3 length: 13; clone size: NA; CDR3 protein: CASSLDNTDTQYF; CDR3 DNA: TGCGCCAGCAGCTTGGATAATACAGATACGCAGTATTTT
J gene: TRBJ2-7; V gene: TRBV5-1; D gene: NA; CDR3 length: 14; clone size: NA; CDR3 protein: CASSLARGDYEQYF; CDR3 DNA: TGCGCCAGCAGCTTGGCCAGGGGGGACTACGAGCAGTACTTC
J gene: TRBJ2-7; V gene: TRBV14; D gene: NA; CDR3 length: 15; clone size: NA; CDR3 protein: CASSQDSSLYYEQYF; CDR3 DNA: TGTGCCAGCAGCCAAGATTCGAGCCTCTACTACGAGCAGTACTTC
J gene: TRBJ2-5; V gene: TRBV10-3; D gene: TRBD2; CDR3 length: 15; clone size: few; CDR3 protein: CAISTSSGGKETQYF; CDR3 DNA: TGTGCCATCAGTACTAGTAGCGGGGGGAAAGAGACCCAGTACTTC
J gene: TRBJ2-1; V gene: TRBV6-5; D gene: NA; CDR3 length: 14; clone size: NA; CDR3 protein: CASSYSGAGVEQFF; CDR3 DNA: TGTGCCAGCAGTTACTCGGGGGCAGGAGTTGAGCAGTTCTTC
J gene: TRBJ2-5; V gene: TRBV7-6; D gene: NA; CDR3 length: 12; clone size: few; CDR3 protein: CASSPEAETQYF; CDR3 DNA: TGTGCCAGCAGCCCCGAGGCGGAGACCCAGTACTTC
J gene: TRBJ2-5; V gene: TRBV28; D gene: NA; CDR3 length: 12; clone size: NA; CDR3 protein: CASSLYYETQYF; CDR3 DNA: TGTGCCAGCAGTTTATACTACGAGACCCAGTACTTC
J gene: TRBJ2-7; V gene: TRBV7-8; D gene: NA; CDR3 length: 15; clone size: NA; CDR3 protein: CASSRGGGVTYEQYF; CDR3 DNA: TGTGCCAGCAGCCGTGGGGGGGGCGTTACCTACGAGCAGTACTTC
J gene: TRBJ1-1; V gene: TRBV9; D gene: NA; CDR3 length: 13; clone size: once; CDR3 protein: CASSVFPNTEAFF; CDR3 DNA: TGTGCCAGCAGCGTCTTCCCGAACACTGAAGCTTTCTTT